One T cell receptor beta chain is described in this entry. Its antigen is still unknown. The data originate from a study of cytomegalovirus exposure and HLA in healthy donors. Across the study: Findings of an earlier analysis included around 100 million unique TCR beta sequences from 190 million or so T cells. General study points: Approximately 160 TCR beta chains were listed as cytomegalovirus-associated. The authors reported that TCR beta sequences could predict HLA-A and HLA-B alleles. These predictions were accurate for most subjects in the first cohort.

Primers included in the PCR were 60 Vbeta and 13 Jbeta primers. TCRdb keeps only in-frame clones here, not all; method: immunoSEQ multiplex PCR. Counted here are about 140,000 clones, roughly 90% occurring once; the ten biggest clones make up around 0.54%. Germline V gene data show CDR1 as MNHNS and CDR2 as SASEGT. The junction had 2 bases not matched to a gene; V was cut back by 8 bases and J by 0 bases. The CDR3 spans 15 residues. The V and J genes are TRBV6-1 and TRBJ1-3, with 12 bases lining up with TRBD1. The sample comprised PBMCs. This receptor was taken from a woman aged 40 to 50 in good health and CMV-seronegative. The CDR3 DNA sequence: TGTGCCAGCGGGGACAGGGGGCTCTCTGGAAACACCATATATTTT. Translating it yields CASGDRGLSGNTIYF.